The clone carrying this T cell receptor beta chain was counted between two and nine times. Its antigen is unknown. These data are taken from a study of CD8+ T cells in alopecia areata. Overall study results and limits: Under tofacitinib, fewer expanded CD8+ clones appeared among the top 100 scalp clones. Patients displayed less clarity in TCR sharing than mice, a finding possibly related to HLA.

CDR1 is SGHNT, CDR2 YENEEA, per germline. Trimming at V came to 6 bases and at J to 4 bases, leaving 13 bases not matched to a gene. CDR3 length equals 17 residues. RNA, once extracted, was reverse transcribed into cDNA for use as the sequencing template. The method was immunoSEQ multiplex PCR; TCRdb's version includes in-frame clones alone and lacks a portion of them. The repertoire holds about 220,000 clones, with less than 75% as singletons. Noted treatment: oral pan-JAK inhibitor, 5-10 mg twice daily. The sample here was CD4+ T cells sorted from blood, taken at week 4, from a patient treated with tofacitinib. This sequence was found in a human donor with alopecia areata. The rearrangement joins TRBV11-3 to TRBJ2-1; 9 bases fit TRBD2. The CDR3 coding sequence is TGTGCCAGCAGTATAAGCCCCTCTAGCGGGATATACAATGAGCAGTTCTTC. Translation gives CASSISPSSGIYNEQFF.